This TCR beta chain was found in a study of T cell repertoires in aging, cancer and after chemotherapy. Study overall: About 9 million TCR reads were in the whole dataset.

General study findings and limits: In each cancer cohort, median generation probability increased across chemotherapy, suggesting thymic output rebounded. In cancer patients, declining TCR diversity with age involved lost richness and lost evenness. Untreated cancer patients had significantly lower blood TCR diversity than age-matched healthy donors.

A remark on this clonotype: Its antigen is unknown.

The template was genomic DNA from peripheral blood, not RNA. The CDR3 extends over 13 amino acids. Trimming removed 7 bases from V and 5 bases from J; junction bases left unmatched: 7. Germline V CDR1 and CDR2: SQVTM, ANQGSEA. TRB rearrangements spanning V, D and J were amplified using mixed TRB-A/B primers. Via MiXCR, TCRdb re-called the multiplex PCR reads, giving one row per CDR3 protein. The sample holds around 2,800 distinct CDR3 sequences, 30% seen once. The chain couples TRBV29-1 to TRBJ1-1, with 10 bases aligning to TRBD1. The origin of this receptor is a human donor with a solid tumor. The sequencing input was blood. CDR3 in DNA: TGCAGCGCCGGGGGACAGGGGTGGACTGAAGCTTTCTTT. Translating gives CSAGGQGWTEAFF.